This TCR beta chain was obtained from a study of cytomegalovirus exposure and HLA in healthy donors. About the study: Among several hundred genotyped donors, around 80% fell in the Caucasian-associated ancestry cluster. Whole-study results and caveats: Confirmation in vitro established that a few CMV-associated chains were specific for CMV antigens. Roughly even sequencing depth across donors was the assumption behind the presence/absence analyses.

The primer mix had 60 Vbeta and 13 Jbeta primers. Method: immunoSEQ multiplex PCR; TCRdb's copy keeps in-frame clones and lacks some. This sample has over 100,000 clones, with approximately 78% found just once. V lost 4 bases and J lost 5, with 10 bases in between. Germline-derived CDR1 and CDR2 are SGHNT and YYREEE (reference sequence). This CDR3 comprises 13 residues. Turning to this clone: Its matching antigen is unknown.

The sequencing sample was made of PBMCs. The clonotype was recovered from a man aged 25-40 years in good health and CMV-seropositive. This chain connects TRBV5-4 to TRBJ2-4, with a tentative D call TRBD2 (5 bases). In DNA, the CDR3 is TGTGCCAGCAGCGCGGTCGGGGAAAACATTCAGTACTTC. It encodes CASSAVGENIQYF.